Following are 22 T cell receptor beta chains from one sample sequenced in a study of control samples from healthy donors and cancer patients. TCRdb keeps only in-frame clones here, not all; method: immunoSEQ multiplex PCR. The sample has about 79,000 clones; roughly 93% are singletons. The specimen sequenced was PBMCs. These receptors came from a woman in her 40s with lung cancer.

This clone was seen once. The junction departs from the called germline gene at one end, perhaps through a read error. CDR3 sequence: CASSPPRAYNSPLHF. The CDR3 nucleotides read TGTGCCAGCAGTCCCCCCAGGGCCTACAATTCACCCCTCCACTTT. This chain connects TRBV6-5 to TRBJ1-6; maybe TRBD1 (5 bases). Germline-derived CDR1 and CDR2 are MNHEY and SVGAGI. CDR3 length: 15 residues.

V usage is TRBV29-1 and J usage is TRBJ2-2; 9 bases match TRBD1. The CDR3 runs to 14 residues. In germline, CDR1 is SQVTM, CDR2 ANQGSEA. With V trimmed by 7 bases and J by 2 bases, 5 bases remained unmatched. CDR3 sequence: CSAQQGANTGELFF. As DNA, the CDR3 is TGCAGCGCTCAACAGGGGGCAAACACCGGGGAGCTGTTTTTT.

The chain links TRBV12-3 or TRBV12-4 to TRBJ1-2, with unresolved D. Trimming took off 3 bases at V and 2 bases at J, with 4 bases between the two ends. The CDR3 sequence is 12 residues long. CDR3 region: CASSLSNYGYTF. The CDR3 bases are TGTGCCAGCAGTTTGAGCAACTATGGCTACACCTTC.

CDR3: CASKETGNSNQPQHF. The CDR3 DNA follows: TGTGCCAGCAAAGAAACAGGGAATAGCAATCAGCCCCAGCATTTT. The chain combines TRBV6-5 with TRBJ1-5, with D perhaps matching TRBD1 (6 bases). The CDR3 has 15 residues. Germline loops: CDR1 MNHEY, CDR2 SVGAGI. V was pared by 7 bases and J by 0 bases, with 13 bases between.

As for this clone: The junction differs from germline at one of its ends, possibly a read error. This rearrangement joins TRBV30 to TRBJ1-2; 7 nucleotides align to TRBD1. CDR3 size: 11 residues. CDR1 is GTSNPN, CDR2 SVGIG, per germline (reference sequence). CDR3 residues: CAWRRQGSLSF. The CDR3 DNA sequence: TGTGCCTGGAGACGACAGGGATCCCTTTCCTTC.

The V and J genes are TRBV12-5 and TRBJ1-5, with 9 bases fitting TRBD1. With V trimmed by 3 bases and J by 2 bases, 2 bases remained unmatched. CDR1 is LGHNT, CDR2 FRNRAP, per germline. This CDR3 has 15 amino acids. Here the CDR3 DNA reads TGTGCTAGTGGTTTAACAGGGGGCGGCAATCAGCCCCAGCATTTT. Residues: CASGLTGGGNQPQHF.

This chain joins TRBV6-5 and TRBJ1-6; TRBD1 might be the D (5 bases). V lost 6 bases to trimming and J lost 5 bases, with 14 bases between them. Germline V CDR1 and CDR2: MNHEY, SVGAGI. This CDR3 has 15 amino acids. The CDR3 is CASSYDSLNNSPLHF. The CDR3 bases are TGTGCCAGCAGCTATGACAGCTTAAATAATTCACCCCTCCACTTT.

The V gene is TRBV5-1, the J gene TRBJ2-7; 7 nucleotides agree with TRBD2. This CDR3 is 13 amino acids long. V lost 0 bases and J lost 8; bases outside the gene matches: 5. Germline V gene sequence: CDR1 SGHRS, CDR2 YFSETQ. Here the CDR3 reads CASSLAAGSQQYF. In DNA, the CDR3 is TGCGCCAGCAGCTTGGCAGCGGGGAGTCAGCAGTACTTC.

This clone appeared a single time. V is TRBV19 and J is TRBJ1-5, with no clear D. Deletions cut 5 bases from V and 4 bases from J, with 12 bases between. The CDR3 totals 14 residues. Germline CDR1 LNHDA, CDR2 SQIVND (reference sequence). CDR3 in amino acids: CASSVSEGNQPQHF. The CDR3 nucleotides are TGTGCCAGTAGTGTCTCAGAGGGAAATCAGCCCCAGCATTTT.

The genes are TRBV3-1 (or the pseudogene TRBV3-2) and TRBJ2-1; 8 nucleotides line up with TRBD2. Germline CDR1 LGHDT, CDR2 YNNKEL (reference sequence). Trimming removed 0 bases from V and 16 bases from J; junction bases left unmatched: 8. The CDR3 has 13 residues. CDR3 loop: CASSQDPAGGRFF. The CDR3 DNA reads as TGTGCCAGCAGCCAAGATCCCGCGGGGGGCCGATTCTTC.

The J gene is TRBJ2-7, the V gene TRBV2; the D is unclear. The germline V gene has CDR1 SNHLY and CDR2 FYNNEI. The length of the CDR3 is 11 residues. The V gene lost 2 bases and the J gene lost 2 bases, with 1 base spanning the gap. The CDR3 DNA is TGTGCCAGCAGTGAAACCTACGAGCAGTACTTC. Translation: CASSETYEQYF.

The chain joins TRBV6-5 to TRBJ1-1; weak D call: TRBD1 (5 bases). This CDR3 is built from 15 residues. CDR1 is MNHEY, CDR2 SVGAGI, per germline. The ends were cut back, 6 bases at V and 1 base at J, with 15 bases in the middle. This CDR3 reads CASRWRGGENTEAFF. The CDR3 DNA is TGTGCCAGCAGGTGGCGGGGGGGTGAGAACACTGAAGCTTTCTTT.

J is TRBJ2-5 and V is TRBV28, with 10 bases matching TRBD2. Germline V CDR1 and CDR2: MDHEN, SYDVKM. The CDR3 spans 17 residues. V dropped 2 bases and J dropped 5; count of bases not matched to a gene: 11. The CDR3 loop reads CASSLAASGGAGETQYF. CDR3 nucleotide sequence: TGTGCCAGCAGTTTAGCGGCTAGCGGGGGTGCTGGGGAGACCCAGTACTTC.

The chain recombines TRBV24-1 with TRBJ2-2; no clear D gene. CDR3 length: 13 residues. The germline V gene encodes CDR1 KGHDR and CDR2 SFDVKD. Between the trimmed V and J ends, which lost 4 bases and 6 bases, there was a span of 8 bases. CDR3 amino acids: CATSDSRPGELFF. CDR3 DNA: TGTGCCACCAGTGACAGTCGCCCCGGGGAGCTGTTTTTT.

This clone occurred once. J is TRBJ2-1 and V is TRBV9, with a possible D match to TRBD2 (5 bases). CDR1 is SGDLS, CDR2 YYNGEE, per germline. V was clipped by 1 base and J by 4 bases, with 12 bases between them. This CDR3 has 15 residues. CDR3 region: CASSVTLAWYNEQFF. CDR3 sequence (DNA): TGTGCCAGCAGCGTAACATTAGCGTGGTACAATGAGCAGTTCTTC. Full variable domain (rest looked up from reference TRBV9 and TRBJ2-1): DSGVTQTPKHLITATGQRVTLRCSPRSGDLSVYWYQQSLDQGLQFLIQYYNGEERAKGNILERFSAQQFPDLHSELNLSSLELGDSALYFCASSVTLAWYNEQFFGPGTRLTVL.

V is TRBV5-4 and J is TRBJ1-1; no definite D call. The CDR3 sequence is 13 residues long. The germline CDR1 and CDR2 sequences are SGHNT and YYREEE (reference sequence). Trimming cost V 4 bases and J 1 base, with 8 bases left between them. CDR3 sequence: CASSPTGNTEAFF. CDR3 DNA: TGTGCCAGCAGCCCGACGGGGAACACTGAAGCTTTCTTT.

This clone was detected only once. The chain recombines TRBV5-1 with TRBJ1-1; D remains unclear. The CDR3 runs 15 residues. The germline V gene has CDR1 SGHRS and CDR2 YFSETQ. V was trimmed by 6 bases and J by 2 bases, leaving 17 bases between them. The CDR3 spells CASKEAGNYNTEAFF. The DNA for the CDR3 is TGCGCCAGCAAGGAAGCCGGAAACTACAACACTGAAGCTTTCTTT.

The J gene is TRBJ1-2, the V gene TRBV2; D is unclear. The V end was cut by 3 bases, the J end by 4 bases, with 9 bases between. Germline-derived CDR1 and CDR2 are SNHLY and FYNNEI. There are 13 residues in the CDR3. CDR3 region: CASSEGTAYGYTF. The CDR3 DNA sequence: TGTGCCAGCAGTGAGGGAACGGCCTATGGCTACACCTTC.

This chain uses TRBV6-5 with TRBJ2-5; 11 nucleotides line up with TRBD1. CDR3 length: 15 amino acids. CDR1 and CDR2 from the germline V gene are MNHEY and SVGAGI. The trim removed 8 bases at V and 4 bases at J, leaving 9 bases unmatched. DNA for the CDR3: TGTGCCAGCGGCCTGGACAGGGGGCAGGGAGAGACCCAGTACTTC. This gives the protein CASGLDRGQGETQYF.

The chain links TRBV24-1 to TRBJ2-1; D not resolved. There are 12 residues in the CDR3. Germline values: CDR1 KGHDR, CDR2 SFDVKD. Trimming stripped 8 bases from V and 7 bases from J, with 11 bases between. Here the CDR3 reads CATKGSGNEQFF. The DNA of the CDR3 is TGTGCCACCAAAGGATCAGGTAATGAGCAGTTCTTC.

CDR3 sequence: CASSHPPGGAYEQYF. The CDR3 nucleotides read TGCGCCAGCAGCCATCCACCTGGAGGAGCCTACGAGCAGTACTTC. The J gene is TRBJ2-7, the V gene TRBV4-1; a possible D gene is TRBD2 (5 bases). This CDR3 contains 15 residues. V was clipped by 3 bases and J by 2 bases, with 14 bases between them. Germline CDR1 is MGHRA and CDR2 is YSYEKL.

The chain uses TRBV5-1 and TRBJ1-1; D is ambiguous. The germline CDR1 and CDR2 sequences are SGHRS and YFSETQ. V was shortened by 0 bases and J by 5 bases, with 5 bases between the two germline ends. The CDR3 covers 12 residues. CDR3 coding DNA: TGCGCCAGCAGCTTGGGGTCTACTGAAGCTTTCTTT. Its protein product is CASSLGSTEAFF.